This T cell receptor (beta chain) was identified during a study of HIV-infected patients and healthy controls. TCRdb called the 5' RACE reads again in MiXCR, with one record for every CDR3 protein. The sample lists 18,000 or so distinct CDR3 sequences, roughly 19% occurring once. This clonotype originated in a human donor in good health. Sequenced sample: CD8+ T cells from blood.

This CDR3 reads CSVELSAQGLGYEQYF. CDR3 DNA sequence: TGCAGCGTTGAACTCTCGGCGCAGGGCCTGGGATACGAGCAGTACTTC. The chain uses TRBV29-1 and TRBJ2-7, with D perhaps TRBD1 (5 bases). CDR1 and CDR2 from the germline V gene are SQVTM and ANQGSEA. The CDR3 has 16 amino acids. V shed 2 bases and J shed 4 bases, with 21 bases lying between them.